Listed here are 21 T cell receptor beta chains from one sample, sequenced in a study of human T cells and chemical hapten exposure. The time point is: patch test 3, about 24 weeks after DPC sensitization. The sample's treatment: therapeutic diphenylcyclopropenone sensitization with weekly scalp DPC. Whole blood, unfractionated, served as the material for total RNA extraction. Each CDR3 protein is one row after TCRdb ran MiXCR on the RACE reads. The sample has some 38,000 distinct CDR3 sequences; around a tenth are singletons. Sample: whole blood, taken in connection with sensitization to the hapten diphenylcyclopropenone (DPC). The receptor source for this set is a man in his fifties with alopecia areata. Some clones in this sample may be carry-over from other donors' samples.

The chain carries TRBV7-9 and TRBJ1-1; no reliable D call. Deletions cut 4 bases from V and 0 bases from J, with 12 bases between. Germline V gene data show CDR1 as SEHNR and CDR2 as FQNEAQ (reference sequence). This CDR3 region has 15 residues. The CDR3 sequence is CASSSPLEMNTEAFF. In DNA, the CDR3 is TGTGCCAGCAGCTCCCCTTTGGAGATGAACACTGAAGCTTTCTTT. Combining the CDR3 with reference TRBV7-9 and TRBJ1-1 gives the whole variable domain DTGVSQNPRHKITKRGQNVTFRCDPISEHNRLYWYRQTLGQGPEFLTYFQNEAQLEKSRLLSDRFSAERPKGSFSTLEIQRTEQGDSAMYLCASSSPLEMNTEAFFGQGTRLTVV.

There are many counts of this clonotype. The CDR3 DNA reads as TGTGCCAGCAGCTTACTAGTAGCGGAGACCCAGTACTTC. It yields the protein CASSLLVAETQYF. V gene TRBV7-2 combines with J gene TRBJ2-5; TRBD2 is a possible D gene (5 bases). From germline, CDR1 is SGHTA and CDR2 FQGNSA. The CDR3 extends over 13 amino acids. Trimming removed 2 bases at V and 5 bases at J, with 9 bases between.

This chain connects TRBV20-1 to TRBJ2-1; 11 nucleotides align to TRBD2. Germline trimming cut 1 base from V and 3 bases from J; bases unmatched to any gene: 2. The CDR3 length is 15 residues. The germline V gene has CDR1 DFQATT and CDR2 SNEGSKA (reference sequence). CDR3 in amino acids: CSARALAGVYNEQFF. The CDR3 nucleotides are TGCAGTGCTAGAGCACTAGCGGGAGTCTACAATGAGCAGTTCTTC.

This clonotype showed up many times. This sequence joins TRBV10-3 and TRBJ2-7; maybe TRBD2 (5 bases). CDR3 length: 13 residues. Per the germline V gene, CDR1 is ENHRY and CDR2 is SYGVKD. Trimming took off 7 bases at V and 6 bases at J, with 16 bases between the two ends. In DNA form, the CDR3 reads TGTGCCATCACCCCCCGGGAACTGAGCGAGCAGTACTTC. It encodes CAITPRELSEQYF.

This clonotype was found a few times. This chain joins TRBV28 and TRBJ2-1; 8 bases are shared with TRBD2. Unmatched junction bases numbered 11, after V lost 6 bases and J lost 7 bases. CDR1 MDHEN and CDR2 SYDVKM come from the germline V gene. This CDR3 is built from 15 residues. The CDR3 DNA sequence: TGTGCCAGCAGCCTAATGGGGACTAGTCAAAATGAGCAGTTCTTC. This encodes CASSLMGTSQNEQFF.

This clonotype was seen only a few times. The chain is built from TRBV27 and TRBJ1-5; 8 positions agree with TRBD1. The junction had 12 bases not matched to a gene; V was cut back by 11 bases and J by 6 bases. From germline, CDR1 is MNHEY and CDR2 SMNVEV (reference sequence). The CDR3 loop spans 14 amino acids. CDR3 residues: CASSASTGVQPQHF. CDR3 in DNA: TGTGCCTCCTCCGCCTCGACAGGGGTTCAGCCCCAGCATTTT.

A few counts support this clonotype. The chain employs TRBV6-2 or TRBV6-3 and TRBJ2-7; D call uncertain. Germline V lookup: CDR1 MNHEY, CDR2 SVGEGT. The V and J ends lost 4 bases and 3 bases respectively, with 16 bases between them. This CDR3 spans 15 amino acids. The CDR3 bases are TGTGCCAGCAGTTCCGAGCTGCCGGTGGGCTACGAGCAGTACTTC. It encodes CASSSELPVGYEQYF.

This clonotype has at least ten counts. V is TRBV5-1 and J is TRBJ1-4, with D perhaps matching TRBD1 (5 bases). V was cut by 2 bases and J by 6 bases, with 11 bases left in between. This CDR3 has 14 residues. CDR1 is SGHRS, CDR2 YFSETQ, per germline. The CDR3 bases are TGCGCCAGCAGCTTTGGCAGGGTAGATGAAAAACTGTTTTTT. Protein: CASSFGRVDEKLFF.

This clonotype showed up many times. The chain combines TRBV5-1 with TRBJ2-5; 7 bases are shared with TRBD1. Looked up from germline, CDR1 is SGHRS and CDR2 is YFSETQ. CDR3 length: 15 amino acids. The junction had 6 bases not matched to a gene; V was cut back by 3 bases and J by 1 base. The DNA for the CDR3 is TGCGCCAGCAGCTCGTGGACAGGCGCCCAAGAGACCCAGTACTTC. Amino acid sequence: CASSSWTGAQETQYF.

This clonotype was observed a few times. The chain recombines TRBV30 with TRBJ1-1; the D is unclear. CDR1 is GTSNPN and CDR2 is SVGIG in the germline V gene (reference sequence). Trimming stripped 3 bases from V and 2 bases from J, with 10 bases between. The CDR3 has 13 amino acids. CDR3 protein: CAWSAQVNTEAFF. The CDR3 DNA reads TGTGCCTGGAGCGCCCAGGTCAACACTGAAGCTTTCTTT. Variable domain in full (rest from reference TRBV30 and TRBJ1-1): SQTIHQWPATLVQPVGSPLSLECTVEGTSNPNLYWYRQAAGRGLQLLFYSVGIGQISSEVPQNLSASRPQDRQFILSSKKLLLSDSGFYLCAWSAQVNTEAFFGQGTRLTVV.

Only a few counts were recorded for this clonotype. The rearrangement links TRBV7-9 to TRBJ2-1; D is ambiguous. Per germline, CDR1 SEHNR and CDR2 FQNEAQ (reference sequence). V was trimmed by 3 bases and J by 8 bases, leaving 5 bases between them. CDR3 length: 11 residues. The CDR3 here is CASSFFDEQFF. CDR3 coding DNA: TGTGCCAGCAGCTTCTTTGATGAGCAGTTCTTC.

This clonotype appeared many times. The rearrangement uses TRBV30 and TRBJ2-6; the D gene is possibly TRBD2 (5 bases). Trimming stripped 3 bases from V and 2 bases from J, with 8 bases between. CDR1 and CDR2 from the germline V gene are GTSNPN and SVGIG (reference sequence). CDR3 length equals 14 residues. CDR3 coding DNA: TGTGCCTGGAGCGAGGGCCCTGGGGCCAACGTCCTGACTTTC. Amino acids: CAWSEGPGANVLTF. Looking up the rest from reference TRBV30 and TRBJ2-6 gives the full variable domain: SQTIHQWPATLVQPVGSPLSLECTVEGTSNPNLYWYRQAAGRGLQLLFYSVGIGQISSEVPQNLSASRPQDRQFILSSKKLLLSDSGFYLCAWSEGPGANVLTFGAGSRLTVL.

This clonotype was detected many times. The chain links TRBV7-3 to TRBJ2-3, with TRBD2 as a possible D gene (5 bases). V lost 5 bases, J lost 0 bases, and 18 bases lay in between. The CDR3 covers 17 residues. Germline V gene data show CDR1 as SGHTA and CDR2 as FQGTGA. CDR3 loop: CASSPTSGRISTDTQYF. The CDR3 bases are TGTGCCAGCAGCCCTACCAGCGGACGGATTAGCACAGATACGCAGTATTTT.

This chain uses TRBV27 with TRBJ1-6; D call uncertain. Trimming removed 0 bases from V and 0 bases from J, with 6 bases in between. The CDR3 runs to 16 residues. The V gene's germline CDR1 is MNHEY and CDR2 SMNVEV (reference sequence). This CDR3 reads CASSLSRASYNSPLHF. CDR3 DNA sequence: TGTGCCAGCAGTTTATCGCGGGCCTCCTATAATTCACCCCTCCACTTT.

The chain is built from TRBV12-3 or TRBV12-4 and TRBJ2-1; 16 nucleotides agree with TRBD2. This CDR3 is 17 amino acids long. V gave up 6 bases and J gave up 4 bases; unmatched junction bases: 6. CDR3 in DNA: TGTGCCAGCAGGGGACTAGCGGGAGGGAGGGCTTACAATGAGCAGTTCTTC. This encodes CASRGLAGGRAYNEQFF.

This clonotype was detected only a few times. J is TRBJ1-3 and V is TRBV5-1; no reliable D call. V lost 3 bases and J lost 3, with 4 bases in between. Germline V gives CDR1 SGHRS, CDR2 YFSETQ. The CDR3 extends over 12 amino acids. The CDR3 is CASSWDGNTIYF. CDR3 nucleotides: TGCGCCAGCAGCTGGGATGGAAACACCATATATTTT.

This clonotype was counted at least ten times. The chain joins TRBV11-3 to TRBJ2-2; D possibly corresponds to TRBD2 (6 bases). This CDR3 region has 17 residues. V was clipped by 4 bases and J by 0 bases, with 15 bases between them. Germline values: CDR1 SGHNT, CDR2 YENEEA. The CDR3 sequence is CASSSAGRTANTGELFF. CDR3 in DNA: TGTGCCAGCAGCTCCGCGGGACGGACCGCGAACACCGGGGAGCTGTTTTTT.

This clonotype was counted ten times or more. The chain has TRBV4-3 and TRBJ2-1; tentatively, D is TRBD1 or TRBD2 (5 bases each). The CDR3 is made up of 15 amino acids. Deletions cut 4 bases from V and 5 bases from J, with 15 bases between. CDR1 and CDR2 from the germline V gene are LGHNA and YSLEER. CDR3 bases: TGCGCCAGCAGCCCTGAGCCGGGACCAAACAATGAGCAGTTCTTC. This gives the protein CASSPEPGPNNEQFF.

At least ten counts were recorded for this clonotype. V usage is TRBV5-1 and J usage is TRBJ2-5; D is uncertain. The CDR3 runs to 16 residues. The germline V gene has CDR1 SGHRS and CDR2 YFSETQ. Trimming took off 2 bases at V and 6 bases at J, with 20 bases between the two ends. The CDR3 loop is CASSLSLVGDPKTQYF. The CDR3, as DNA: TGCGCCAGCAGCTTAAGCCTAGTCGGAGACCCTAAGACCCAGTACTTC.

This clonotype was recorded many times. This chain uses TRBV6-5 with TRBJ2-2; 7 nucleotides match TRBD2. CDR1 is MNHEY, CDR2 SVGAGI, per germline. The J segment lost 2 bases and the V segment lost 6 bases, leaving 3 bases of the junction unmatched. CDR3 length: 14 residues. CDR3 loop: CASRGGRNTGELFF. Here the CDR3 DNA reads TGTGCCAGCAGGGGAGGGAGAAACACCGGGGAGCTGTTTTTT.

Many counts were recorded for this clonotype. The rearrangement joins TRBV10-2 to TRBJ2-7; 9 bases fit TRBD2. The CDR3 spans 13 residues. Germline CDR1 reads WSHSY; CDR2 reads SAAADI. V lost 8 bases and J lost 4; bases outside the gene matches: 6. CDR3 nucleotide sequence: TGCGCCAGCTGGGGGACTAGCTTTTACGAGCAGTACTTC. Translated: CASWGTSFYEQYF.